These 5 T cell receptor beta chains were all obtained from the same sample, sequenced in a study of T cells after yellow fever vaccination. TCRdb fed the 5' RACE reads into MiXCR, producing one record per CDR3 protein. The sample lists around 500,000 distinct CDR3 sequences; less than 25% were seen once. The input for sequencing was PBMCs, taken around 3 weeks after the first yellow fever vaccination. The receptors shown here come from a man in his late teens or twenties who received the YFV17D yellow fever vaccine.

This clonotype was seen more than once but under ten times. This chain links TRBV7-6 with TRBJ1-2; no firm D call. This CDR3 is built from 13 residues. V dropped 0 bases and J dropped 2 bases, with 4 bases sitting between them. From germline, CDR1 is SGHVS and CDR2 FNYEAQ. For the CDR3, the DNA is TGTGCCAGCAGCTTAGCGGTAAACTATGGCTACACCTTC. As protein: CASSLAVNYGYTF. Full variable domain (missing parts from reference TRBV7-6 and TRBJ1-2): GAGVSQSPRYKVTKRGQDVALRCDPISGHVSLYWYRQALGQGPEFLTYFNYEAQQDKSGLPNDRFSAERPEGSISTLTIQRTEQRDSAMYRCASSLAVNYGYTFGSGTRLTVV.

The chain is built from TRBV5-5 and TRBJ1-1, with a possible D match to TRBD1 (6 bases). This CDR3 contains 15 residues. Deletions cut 1 base from V and 10 bases from J, with 20 bases between. The germline V gene encodes CDR1 SGHKS and CDR2 YYEKEE (reference sequence). Here the CDR3 DNA reads TGTGCCAGCAGCTTGTCGCAGGGGCATCCCCGTGGAGCTTTCTTT. Residues: CASSLSQGHPRGAFF.

The rearrangement joins TRBV5-6 to TRBJ2-7; D possibly corresponds to TRBD1 (5 bases). CDR3 length: 15 residues. Trimming shortened V by 6 bases and J by 6 bases, and 22 bases separated the two germline ends. The germline V gene encodes CDR1 SGHDT and CDR2 YYEEEE. The CDR3 is CASTPQGKSVGEQYV. DNA of the CDR3: TGTGCCAGCACTCCCCAGGGTAAGTCGGTCGGCGAGCAGTACGTC.

The chain employs TRBV4-1 and TRBJ2-4; D might be TRBD1 (5 bases). CDR1 is MGHRA, CDR2 YSYEKL, per germline. The germline V and J ends were trimmed by 3 bases and 0 bases, with 12 bases remaining between them. This CDR3 comprises 16 residues. This chain's CDR3 is CASSHDSLLAKNIQYF. The CDR3 DNA follows: TGCGCCAGCAGCCACGACAGCCTACTAGCCAAAAACATTCAGTACTTC.

This clonotype has only a few counts. The chain recombines TRBV24-1 with TRBJ2-3, with a weak D call TRBD1 (5 bases). CDR1 KGHDR and CDR2 SFDVKD come from the germline V gene. The CDR3 spans 13 residues. V lost 6 bases and J 4 bases, leaving 10 bases between the germline ends. The CDR3 DNA reads TGTGCCACCAGTTCAGGGAACGCAGATACGCAGTATTTT. Protein sequence: CATSSGNADTQYF.